The 31 T cell receptor beta chains reported below all come from one sample, sequenced in a study of cytomegalovirus exposure and HLA in healthy donors. PCR amplification relied on 60 Vbeta primers (plus 13 Jbeta primers). Clones were read by immunoSEQ multiplex PCR, and TCRdb kept only the in-frame ones, dropping some. The data show some 140,000 clones, with about four fifths seen just once and about 4.4% held by the top ten. Sequenced: PBMCs. Receptors originate from a man under 40 in good health.

The genes are TRBV9 and TRBJ2-7, with 9 bases identical to TRBD2. The CDR3 extends over 14 amino acids. Germline CDR1 SGDLS, CDR2 YYNGEE. J was trimmed by 3 bases and V by 2 bases; bases with no gene match: 3. The CDR3 DNA follows: TGTGCCAGCAGCGTTAGCGGGAGTCACTACGAGCAGTACTTC. This encodes CASSVSGSHYEQYF.

The rearrangement joins TRBV5-1 to TRBJ2-1; TRBD1 aligns across 9 bases. J was trimmed by 7 bases and V by 3 bases; bases with no gene match: 11. Germline V gene data show CDR1 as SGHRS and CDR2 as YFSETQ. The CDR3 extends over 16 amino acids. The CDR3: CASSYAGTGTSNEQFF. The CDR3 DNA is TGCGCCAGCAGCTACGCCGGGACAGGGACGTCAAATGAGCAGTTCTTC.

The genes are TRBV27 and TRBJ2-1; TRBD1 agrees at 7 bases. Germline trimming cut 4 bases from V and 9 bases from J; bases unmatched to any gene: 9. The germline V gene has CDR1 MNHEY and CDR2 SMNVEV (reference sequence). The length of the CDR3 is 14 residues. CDR3 nucleotide sequence: TGTGCCAGCAGTTCTCCGGGACAGAAGAGTGAGCAGTTCTTC. The encoded protein is CASSSPGQKSEQFF.

V and J are TRBV27 and TRBJ2-1, with 9 bases aligning to TRBD2. The germline V gene has CDR1 MNHEY and CDR2 SMNVEV (reference sequence). The CDR3 has 14 residues. V trimming: 10 bases; J trimming: 4 bases; junction bases outside the gene matches: 8. Here the CDR3 reads CATTPLAGYNEQFF. The CDR3 bases are TGTGCCACCACCCCCCTAGCGGGGTACAATGAGCAGTTCTTC.

The chain is built from TRBV10-2 and TRBJ2-2; perhaps TRBD2 as D (5 bases). The CDR3 is 14 residues long. Germline loops: CDR1 WSHSY, CDR2 SAAADI. Trimming took off 4 bases at V and 6 bases at J, with 12 bases between the two ends. The CDR3 region is CASSVPVGAGELFF. CDR3 coding DNA: TGCGCCAGCAGTGTTCCGGTGGGAGCCGGGGAGCTGTTTTTT.

V and J are TRBV11-1 and TRBJ1-2, with D possibly being TRBD1 (5 bases). The germline V gene has CDR1 SGHAT and CDR2 FQDESV (reference sequence). The CDR3 consists of 14 residues. V was clipped by 5 bases and J by 3 bases, with 13 bases between them. The CDR3 DNA sequence: TGTGCCAGCAGCACCCAGGGAGGGGACTATGGCTACACCTTC. Protein sequence: CASSTQGGDYGYTF.

This clone occurred once. This chain joins TRBV6-1 and TRBJ1-3, with D possibly being TRBD1 (6 bases). The length of the CDR3 is 14 residues. V lost 6 bases and J 0 bases, leaving 9 bases between the germline ends. Germline V gives CDR1 MNHNS, CDR2 SASEGT. Here the CDR3 DNA reads TGTGCCAGCAGACCGGGACACTCTGGAAACACCATATATTTT. It yields the protein CASRPGHSGNTIYF.

With respect to this clone: The junction differs from germline at one of its ends, possibly a read error. This chain joins TRBV7-9 and TRBJ2-7; D perhaps matches TRBD2 (5 bases). Germline assignment: CDR1 SEHNR and CDR2 FQNEAQ (reference sequence). This CDR3 region has 16 residues. The CDR3 coding sequence is TGTTCCAGCAGCTTAGCGCGAGGCGGTCCCTCCTACGAGCAGTACTTC. Its translation is CSSSLARGGPSYEQYF. The full variable domain, its missing parts supplied by reference TRBV7-9 and TRBJ2-7, is DTGVSQNPRHKITKRGQNVTFRCDPISEHNRLYWYRQTLGQGPEFLTYFQNEAQLEKSRLLSDRFSAERPKGSFSTLEIQRTEQGDSAMYLCSSSLARGGPSYEQYFGPGTRLTVT.

V and J are TRBV9 and TRBJ2-1; the match to TRBD2 covers 7 bases. With V trimmed by 5 bases and J by 8 bases, 7 bases remained unmatched. The CDR3 runs 13 residues. Germline V gene lookup returns CDR1 SGDLS and CDR2 YYNGEE. The CDR3 loop reads CASSSSGMDEQFF. The CDR3 nucleotides read TGTGCCAGCAGTTCCAGCGGGATGGATGAGCAGTTCTTC.

The chain links TRBV11-2 to TRBJ1-1, with D unresolved. Deletions cut 5 bases from V and 0 bases from J, with 13 bases between. The germline V gene has CDR1 SGHAT and CDR2 FQNNGV. This CDR3 comprises 15 residues. The CDR3 coding sequence is TGTGCCAGCAGCCACACGACACCGATGAACACTGAAGCTTTCTTT. Its translation is CASSHTTPMNTEAFF.

This chain links TRBV18 with TRBJ2-2; 8 bases map to TRBD1. CDR3 length equals 15 residues. Looked up from germline, CDR1 is KGHSH and CDR2 is LQKENI. With 3 bases clipped from V and 0 bases from J, the junction kept 0 bases outside the gene matches. This chain's CDR3 is CASSPGQANTGELFF. The CDR3 DNA sequence: TGTGCCAGCTCACCGGGACAGGCGAACACCGGGGAGCTGTTTTTT.

Regarding this clone: This sample includes further DNA sequences coding for the same CDR3. The rearrangement uses TRBV4-1 and TRBJ2-7, with D perhaps matching TRBD2 (5 bases). Between the trimmed V and J ends, which lost 0 bases and 0 bases, there was a span of 6 bases. The germline V gene encodes CDR1 MGHRA and CDR2 YSYEKL. This CDR3 is built from 14 residues. The CDR3 sequence is CASSQDRGSYEQYF. CDR3 DNA: TGCGCCAGCAGCCAAGATCGGGGCTCCTACGAGCAGTACTTC.

The chain combines TRBV29-1 with TRBJ2-7; D is ambiguous. Germline V CDR1 and CDR2: SQVTM, ANQGSEA. CDR3 length: 13 residues. V lost 4 bases and J lost 4, with 14 bases in between. The CDR3 sequence: CSVVAGGLYEQYF. CDR3 in DNA: TGCAGCGTTGTTGCAGGTGGGTTATACGAGCAGTACTTC.

V gene TRBV7-9 combines with J gene TRBJ2-1; 8 bases match TRBD1. Germline V CDR1 and CDR2: SEHNR, FQNEAQ (reference sequence). Trimming took 5 bases from V and 2 from J; bases not matched to a gene: 5. This CDR3 has 15 amino acids. DNA of the CDR3: TGTGCCAGCAGCCACCGGGACAGGCCCTACAATGAGCAGTTCTTC. Encoded protein: CASSHRDRPYNEQFF.

The chain combines TRBV7-2 with TRBJ2-1; 13 positions agree with TRBD2. V gave up 1 base and J gave up 2 bases; unmatched junction bases: 5. The germline V gene has CDR1 SGHTA and CDR2 FQGNSA. CDR3 size: 18 residues. The CDR3 here is CASSLVAGTSGTYNEQFF. The CDR3 DNA follows: TGTGCCAGCAGCTTAGTGGCCGGGACTAGCGGGACCTACAATGAGCAGTTCTTC.

The chain recombines TRBV19 with TRBJ2-7; TRBD1 matches at 10 bases. Losses at the gene ends were 7 bases for V and 3 bases for J; bases not matched to a gene: 3. In germline, CDR1 is LNHDA, CDR2 SQIVND (reference sequence). CDR3 length: 13 residues. In DNA form, the CDR3 reads TGTGCCAGTACCAGGACAGGGGGCTACGAGCAGTACTTC. As protein: CASTRTGGYEQYF.

The rearrangement uses TRBV6-1 and TRBJ2-5; 7 bases align to TRBD2. The V gene end was trimmed by 2 bases and the J gene end by 5 bases; junction bases not matched to a gene: 14. The V gene's germline CDR1 is MNHNS and CDR2 SASEGT. The CDR3 sequence is 17 residues long. The CDR3 reads CASSELGGSLLGETQYF. CDR3 in DNA: TGTGCCAGCAGTGAACTTGGCGGGAGCCTCCTTGGGGAGACCCAGTACTTC.

The chain couples TRBV19 to TRBJ2-2; 10 bases line up with TRBD2. This CDR3 contains 16 residues. Per germline, CDR1 LNHDA and CDR2 SQIVND (reference sequence). Trimming at V came to 10 bases and at J to 4 bases, leaving 12 bases not matched to a gene. For the CDR3, the DNA is TGTGCCACTTTTGACCTAGCGGGAGCGGGCACCGGGGAGCTGTTTTTT. This gives the protein CATFDLAGAGTGELFF.

The chain is built from TRBV7-9 and TRBJ2-5; TRBD1 agrees at 7 bases. Trimming took 3 bases from V and 11 from J; bases not matched to a gene: 18. The germline V gene encodes CDR1 SEHNR and CDR2 FQNEAQ (reference sequence). The CDR3 sequence is 16 residues long. CDR3 DNA: TGTGCCAGCAGCTTGATGGGACAGACCTTAGTAGTAAAGCAGTACTTC. Amino acids: CASSLMGQTLVVKQYF.

This rearrangement joins TRBV6-5 to TRBJ1-2, with 10 bases that match TRBD1. Germline trimming cut 6 bases from V and 5 bases from J; bases unmatched to any gene: 9. Germline CDR1 MNHEY, CDR2 SVGAGI. The CDR3 totals 15 residues. For the CDR3, the DNA is TGTGCCAGCAGCTCAACCGGGACAGGGGTTTATGGCTACACCTTC. Amino acid sequence: CASSSTGTGVYGYTF.

The genes are TRBV11-3 and TRBJ1-5; D unresolved. Germline V gene lookup returns CDR1 SGHNT and CDR2 YENEEA. V lost 4 bases, J lost 0 bases, and 10 bases lay in between. The CDR3 is 15 residues long. CDR3 sequence reads: CASSSREASNQPQHF. CDR3 in DNA: TGTGCCAGCAGCTCTCGGGAGGCTAGCAATCAGCCCCAGCATTTT.

The chain employs TRBV7-2 and TRBJ2-3; tentatively, D is TRBD1 (5 bases). Per the germline V gene, CDR1 is SGHTA and CDR2 is FQGNSA. This CDR3 spans 16 amino acids. V was shortened by 3 bases and J by 1 base, with 14 bases between the two germline ends. CDR3 bases: TGTGCCAGCAGCTTCAGGGCGTCCGTCGGCACAGATACGCAGTATTTT. It is translated as CASSFRASVGTDTQYF. The full variable domain, completed using reference TRBV7-2 and TRBJ2-3, is GAGVSQSPSNKVTEKGKDVELRCDPISGHTALYWYRQSLGQGLEFLIYFQGNSAPDKSGLPSDRFSAERTGGSVSTLTIQRTQQEDSAVYLCASSFRASVGTDTQYFGPGTRLTVL.

As regards this clone: At one end, the junction sequence differs from germline, possibly due to a read error. The CDR3 region is CASSPSAQTERYF. The CDR3, as DNA: TGTGCCAGCTCACCCTCCGCGCAAACTGAGCGGTACTTC. The chain uses TRBV18 and TRBJ2-7; D is unresolved. The germline V gene encodes CDR1 KGHSH and CDR2 LQKENI. The CDR3 totals 13 residues.

V gene TRBV6-5 combines with J gene TRBJ2-7; 12 nucleotides line up with TRBD2. The CDR3 extends over 15 amino acids. V lost 6 bases to trimming and J lost 2 bases; unmatched junction nucleotides: 5. From germline, CDR1 is MNHEY and CDR2 SVGAGI. CDR3: CASRPRLAGAYEQYF. The DNA of the CDR3 is TGTGCCAGCAGGCCTCGACTAGCGGGAGCCTACGAGCAGTACTTC.

This clone has only one observation. The V and J genes are TRBV6-5 and TRBJ2-1; D is uncertain. Germline V gene data show CDR1 as MNHEY and CDR2 as SVGAGI. Trimming cost V 4 bases and J 6 bases, with 13 bases left between them. The CDR3 contains 14 residues. The CDR3 region is CASSLTMSSNEQFF. The CDR3 coding sequence is TGTGCCAGCAGTTTGACGATGTCTAGCAATGAGCAGTTCTTC.

This chain links TRBV6-1 with TRBJ2-5; TRBD2 might be the D (5 bases). Trimming removed 8 bases at V and 8 bases at J, with 12 bases between. The CDR3 runs to 11 residues. Germline values: CDR1 MNHNS, CDR2 SASEGT. The CDR3 loop is CASQTTPTQYF. The CDR3 bases are TGTGCCAGCCAGACTACCCCAACCCAGTACTTC.

This chain links TRBV9 with TRBJ2-7; D not certain. This CDR3 region has 14 residues. V gave up 0 bases and J gave up 2 bases, with 9 bases separating them. Germline CDR1 is SGDLS and CDR2 is YYNGEE. The chain's CDR3 is CASSVGSLPYEQYF. In DNA form, the CDR3 reads TGTGCCAGCAGCGTAGGTAGTTTGCCCTACGAGCAGTACTTC.

The chain is built from TRBV9 and TRBJ2-5; 8 nucleotides agree with TRBD1. With the DNA end fitting TRBJ2-7 better, the J assignment may be wrong. The CDR3 extends over 14 amino acids. The V gene's germline CDR1 is SGDLS and CDR2 YYNGEE. CDR3 residues: CASSPGQGTYEQYF. For the CDR3, the DNA is TGTGCCAGCAGCCCTGGACAGGGAACCTACGAGCAGTACTTC.

CDR3 loop: CASSLEVRLGAMELSEQYF. CDR3 DNA: TGTGCCAGCAGCTTGGAAGTCCGTTTAGGAGCCATGGAACTTAGCGAGCAGTACTTC. This rearrangement joins TRBV7-8 to TRBJ2-7; no reliable D call. Germline V gene data show CDR1 as SGHVS and CDR2 as FQNEAQ. V gave up 3 bases and J gave up 6 bases, with 30 bases separating them. CDR3 length: 19 residues.

Details on this clone: Other DNA sequences in this specimen translate into the identical CDR3. This chain connects TRBV27 to TRBJ2-5; D may be TRBD1 (6 bases). The CDR3 has 15 residues. Germline V gene lookup returns CDR1 MNHEY and CDR2 SMNVEV (reference sequence). Trimming pared 5 bases from V and 0 bases from J, leaving 13 bases between. For the CDR3, the DNA is TGTGCCAGCAGTGTCCAACCAGGGGACCAAGAGACCCAGTACTTC. The encoded protein is CASSVQPGDQETQYF.

This chain uses TRBV4-3 with TRBJ1-1; D perhaps matches TRBD1 (5 bases). This CDR3 is built from 13 residues. Trimming cost V 4 bases and J 1 base, with 7 bases left between them. Germline CDR1 is LGHNA and CDR2 is YSLEER. In DNA, the CDR3 is TGCGCCAGCAGCCTTGACAGGAACACTGAAGCTTTCTTT. Protein: CASSLDRNTEAFF.